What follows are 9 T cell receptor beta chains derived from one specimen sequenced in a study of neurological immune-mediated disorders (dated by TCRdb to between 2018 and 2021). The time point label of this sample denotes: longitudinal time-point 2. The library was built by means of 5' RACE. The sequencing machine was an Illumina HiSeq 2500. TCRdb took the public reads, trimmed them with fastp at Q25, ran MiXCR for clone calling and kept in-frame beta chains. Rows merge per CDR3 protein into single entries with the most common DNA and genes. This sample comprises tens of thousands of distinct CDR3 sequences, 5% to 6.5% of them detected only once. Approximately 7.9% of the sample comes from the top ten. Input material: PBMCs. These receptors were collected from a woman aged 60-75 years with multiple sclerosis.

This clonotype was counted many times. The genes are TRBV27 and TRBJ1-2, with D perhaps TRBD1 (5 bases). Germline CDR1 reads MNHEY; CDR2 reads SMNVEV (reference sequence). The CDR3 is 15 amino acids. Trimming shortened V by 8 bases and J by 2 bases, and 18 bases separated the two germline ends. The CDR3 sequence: CASGLSPGRNYGYTF. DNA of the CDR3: TGTGCCAGCGGCCTTTCCCCGGGACGGAACTATGGCTACACCTTC.

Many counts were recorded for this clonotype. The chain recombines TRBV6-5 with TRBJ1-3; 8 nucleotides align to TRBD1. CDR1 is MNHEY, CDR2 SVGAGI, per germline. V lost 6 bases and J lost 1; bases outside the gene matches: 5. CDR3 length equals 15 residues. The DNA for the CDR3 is TGTGCCAGCAGCTCTACAGGGGGTTCTGGAAACACCATATATTTT. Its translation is CASSSTGGSGNTIYF.

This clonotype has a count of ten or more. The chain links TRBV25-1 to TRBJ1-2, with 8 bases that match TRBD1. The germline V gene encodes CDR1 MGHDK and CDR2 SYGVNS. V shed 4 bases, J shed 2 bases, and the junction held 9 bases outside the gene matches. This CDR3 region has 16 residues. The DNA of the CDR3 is TGTGCCAGCAGTGGACGGGACAGGACTATAAACTATGGCTACACCTTC. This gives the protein CASSGRDRTINYGYTF.

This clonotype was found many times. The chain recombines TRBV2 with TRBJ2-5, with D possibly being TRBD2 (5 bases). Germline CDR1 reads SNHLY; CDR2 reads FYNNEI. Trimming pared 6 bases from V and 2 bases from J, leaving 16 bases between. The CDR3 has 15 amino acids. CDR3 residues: CASSRTASEQETQYF. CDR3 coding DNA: TGTGCCAGCAGCCGGACTGCGTCGGAGCAAGAGACCCAGTACTTC.

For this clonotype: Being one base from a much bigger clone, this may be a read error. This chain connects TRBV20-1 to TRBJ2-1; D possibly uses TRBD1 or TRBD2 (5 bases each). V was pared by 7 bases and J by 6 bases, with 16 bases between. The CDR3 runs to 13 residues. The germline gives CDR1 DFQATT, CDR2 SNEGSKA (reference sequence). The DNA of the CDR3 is TGCAGTGATTTAGAGGGGTACCGCAATGAGCAGTTCTTC. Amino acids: CSDLEGYRNEQFF.

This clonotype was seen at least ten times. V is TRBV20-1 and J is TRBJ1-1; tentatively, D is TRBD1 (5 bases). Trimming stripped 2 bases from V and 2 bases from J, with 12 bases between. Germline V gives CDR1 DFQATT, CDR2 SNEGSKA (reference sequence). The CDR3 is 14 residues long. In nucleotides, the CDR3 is TGCAGTGCTAGATTGGGGACTCCAAACACTGAAGCTTTCTTT. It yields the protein CSARLGTPNTEAFF.

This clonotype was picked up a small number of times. The CDR3 DNA follows: TGTGCCAGCTCCCAAGGGGAGGACACTGAAGCTTTCTTT. Protein product: CASSQGEDTEAFF. The rearrangement uses TRBV18 and TRBJ1-1; the D gene is possibly TRBD1 (5 bases). Germline-derived CDR1 and CDR2 are KGHSH and LQKENI. With 6 bases removed from V and 3 bases from J, the gap between germline ends came to 11 bases. The CDR3 is 13 amino acids.

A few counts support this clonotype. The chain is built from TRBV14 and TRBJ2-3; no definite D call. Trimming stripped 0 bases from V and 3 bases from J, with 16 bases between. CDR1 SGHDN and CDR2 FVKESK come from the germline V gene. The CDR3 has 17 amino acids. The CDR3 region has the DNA TGTGCCAGCAGCCAAGAGTGGTTACGGGTAGCAACAGATACGCAGTATTTT. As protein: CASSQEWLRVATDTQYF.

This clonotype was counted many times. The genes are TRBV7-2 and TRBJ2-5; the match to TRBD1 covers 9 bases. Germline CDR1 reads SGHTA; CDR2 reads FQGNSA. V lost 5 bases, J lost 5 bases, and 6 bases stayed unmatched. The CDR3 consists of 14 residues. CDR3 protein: CASSPTGGEETQYF. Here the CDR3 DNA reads TGTGCCAGCAGCCCGACAGGGGGTGAGGAGACCCAGTACTTC.